The subject of this entry is one T cell receptor (beta chain). Its antigen is undetermined. The V and J ends lost 5 bases and 5 bases respectively, with 21 bases between them. The germline CDR1 and CDR2 sequences are SEHNR and FQNEAQ (reference sequence). The CDR3 is made up of 16 amino acids. This specimen comes from a study of graft-versus-host responses after intestinal transplantation. Study-level background: Transplant recipients had multivisceral, liver-intestinal, or isolated intestinal grafts.

Sequencing was performed with immunoSEQ multiplex PCR; in TCRdb, only in-frame clones are kept and a portion is missing. The repertoire holds about 40,000 clones, with roughly 91% as singletons. Points from the study as a whole: With peak circulating GvH clone levels came an association with early post-transplant HvG declines. Within allografts, high graft-versus-host to host-versus-graft clonal ratios were seen among patients with graft-donor T cell macrochimerism.

The chain combines TRBV7-9 with TRBJ1-2, with D maybe TRBD1 (5 bases). The sample in question was PBMCs, obtained roughly 270 days after transplant. This clonotype was obtained from a human patient who received an intestinal transplant, so some T cells may come from the graft donor. The CDR3 here is CASSPAAGGEWYGYTF. The DNA of the CDR3 is TGTGCCAGCAGCCCCGCGGCGGGGGGAGAGTGGTATGGCTACACCTTC.